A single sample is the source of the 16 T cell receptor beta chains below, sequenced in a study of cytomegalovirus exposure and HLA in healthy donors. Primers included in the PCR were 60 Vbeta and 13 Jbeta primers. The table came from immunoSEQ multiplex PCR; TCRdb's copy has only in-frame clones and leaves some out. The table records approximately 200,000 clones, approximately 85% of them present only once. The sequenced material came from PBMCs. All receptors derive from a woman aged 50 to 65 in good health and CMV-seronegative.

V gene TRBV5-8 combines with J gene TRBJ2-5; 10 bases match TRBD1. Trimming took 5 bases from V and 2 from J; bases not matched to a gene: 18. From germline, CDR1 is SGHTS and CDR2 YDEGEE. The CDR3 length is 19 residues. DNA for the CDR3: TGTGCCAGCAGTCTCGGGTGGACAGGGGGTTTTAATAAGCAAGAGACCCAGTACTTC. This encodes CASSLGWTGGFNKQETQYF.

In DNA, the CDR3 is TGCGCCAGCAGCATACAGGGAGTAGGGTCACCCCTCCACTTT. Protein sequence: CASSIQGVGSPLHF. The chain uses TRBV5-1 and TRBJ1-6; TRBD1 might be the D (6 bases). The CDR3 consists of 14 residues. Trimming stripped 4 bases from V and 10 bases from J, with 15 bases between. CDR1 is SGHRS and CDR2 is YFSETQ in the germline V gene.

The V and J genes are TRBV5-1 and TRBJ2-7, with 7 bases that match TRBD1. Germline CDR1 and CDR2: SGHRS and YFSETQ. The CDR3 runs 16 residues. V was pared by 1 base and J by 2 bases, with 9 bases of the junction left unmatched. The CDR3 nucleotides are TGCGCCAGCAGCTTGACACCGGGACAGCGAACCTACGAGCAGTACTTC. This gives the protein CASSLTPGQRTYEQYF.

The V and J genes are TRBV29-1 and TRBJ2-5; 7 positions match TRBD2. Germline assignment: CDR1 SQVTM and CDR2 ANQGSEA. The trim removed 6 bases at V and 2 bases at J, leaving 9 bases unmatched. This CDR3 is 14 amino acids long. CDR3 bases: TGCAGCGTGGCCGGGACCGGGGGGCAAGAGACCCAGTACTTC. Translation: CSVAGTGGQETQYF.

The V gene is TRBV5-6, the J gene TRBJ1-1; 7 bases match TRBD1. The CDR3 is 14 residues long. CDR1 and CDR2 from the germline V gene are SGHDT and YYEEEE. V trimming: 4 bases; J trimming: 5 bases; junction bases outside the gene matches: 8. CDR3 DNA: TGTGCCAGCAGCCCTCGTAGGGGGCGAACTGAAGCTTTCTTT. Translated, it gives CASSPRRGRTEAFF.

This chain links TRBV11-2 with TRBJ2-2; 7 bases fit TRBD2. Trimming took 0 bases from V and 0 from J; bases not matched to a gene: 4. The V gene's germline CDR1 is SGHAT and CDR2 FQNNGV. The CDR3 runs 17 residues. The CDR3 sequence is CASSLDPSGANTGELFF. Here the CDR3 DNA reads TGTGCCAGCAGCTTAGATCCCAGCGGGGCGAACACCGGGGAGCTGTTTTTT.

In DNA, the CDR3 is TGTGCCAGCAGCTTATCCAGGGGACCCTACGAGCAGTACTTC. This encodes CASSLSRGPYEQYF. The chain links TRBV7-3 to TRBJ2-7, with D possibly being TRBD1 (6 bases). CDR1 and CDR2 from the germline V gene are SGHTA and FQGTGA. The V end lost 2 bases, the J end lost 2 bases, and 10 bases lay between the germline ends. The CDR3 is made up of 14 amino acids.

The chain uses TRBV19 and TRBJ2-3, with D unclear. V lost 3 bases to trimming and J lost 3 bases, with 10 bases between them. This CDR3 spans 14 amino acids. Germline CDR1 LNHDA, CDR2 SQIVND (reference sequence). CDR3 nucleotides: TGTGCCAGTAGTATTTTATACGGTACAGATACGCAGTATTTT. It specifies CASSILYGTDTQYF.

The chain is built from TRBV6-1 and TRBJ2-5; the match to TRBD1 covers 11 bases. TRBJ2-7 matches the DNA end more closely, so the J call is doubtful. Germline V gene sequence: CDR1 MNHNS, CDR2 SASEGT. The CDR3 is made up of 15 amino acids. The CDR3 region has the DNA TGTGCCAGCAGTGTAACCGGGACAGGGGGCTACGAGCAGTACTTC. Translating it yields CASSVTGTGGYEQYF.

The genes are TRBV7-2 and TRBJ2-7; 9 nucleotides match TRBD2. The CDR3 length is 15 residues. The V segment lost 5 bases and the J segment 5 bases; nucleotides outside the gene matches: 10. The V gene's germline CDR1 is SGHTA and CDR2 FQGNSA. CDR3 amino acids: CASSIPRAGGDEQYF. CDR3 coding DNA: TGTGCCAGCAGCATCCCACGCGCGGGAGGGGACGAGCAGTACTTC.

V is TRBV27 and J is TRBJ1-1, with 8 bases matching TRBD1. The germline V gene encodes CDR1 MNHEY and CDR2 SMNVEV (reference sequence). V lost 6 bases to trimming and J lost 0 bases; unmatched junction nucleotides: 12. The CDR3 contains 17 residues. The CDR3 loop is CASRKSGTGDMNTEAFF. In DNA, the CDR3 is TGTGCCAGCAGGAAAAGCGGGACAGGAGATATGAACACTGAAGCTTTCTTT.

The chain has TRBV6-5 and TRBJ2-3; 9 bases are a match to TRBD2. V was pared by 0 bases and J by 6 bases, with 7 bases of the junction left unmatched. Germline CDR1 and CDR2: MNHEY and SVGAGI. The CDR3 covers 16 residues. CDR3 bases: TGTGCCAGCAGTTACTCGACTAGCGGCCTGGCCGATACGCAGTATTTT. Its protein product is CASSYSTSGLADTQYF.

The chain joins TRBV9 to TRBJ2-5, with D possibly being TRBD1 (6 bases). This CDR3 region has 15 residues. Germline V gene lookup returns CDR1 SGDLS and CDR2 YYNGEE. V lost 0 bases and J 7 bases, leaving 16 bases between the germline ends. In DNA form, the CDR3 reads TGTGCCAGCAGCGTAGATCAGGGGAGTTCAGCGACCCAGTACTTC. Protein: CASSVDQGSSATQYF.

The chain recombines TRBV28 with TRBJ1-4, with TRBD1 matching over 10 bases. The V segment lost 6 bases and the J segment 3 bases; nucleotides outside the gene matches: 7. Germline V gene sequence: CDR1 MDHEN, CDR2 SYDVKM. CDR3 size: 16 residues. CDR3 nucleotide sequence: TGTGCCAGCAGGGAGATGGGGACAGGGGCTAATGAAAAACTGTTTTTT. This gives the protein CASREMGTGANEKLFF.

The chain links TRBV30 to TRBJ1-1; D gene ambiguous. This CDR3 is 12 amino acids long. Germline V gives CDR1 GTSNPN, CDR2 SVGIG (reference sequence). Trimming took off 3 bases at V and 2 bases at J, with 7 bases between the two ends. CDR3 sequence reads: CAWRSGNTEAFF. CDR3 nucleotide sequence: TGTGCCTGGAGGTCGGGAAACACTGAAGCTTTCTTT.

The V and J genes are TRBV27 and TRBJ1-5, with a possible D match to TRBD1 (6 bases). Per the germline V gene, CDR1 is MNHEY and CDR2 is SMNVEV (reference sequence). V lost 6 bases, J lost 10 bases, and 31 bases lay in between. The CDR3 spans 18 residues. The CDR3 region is CASSPNLLGGGAVNPQHF. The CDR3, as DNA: TGTGCCAGCAGCCCGAACCTCCTGGGAGGGGGGGCGGTGAATCCCCAGCATTTT.